These T cell receptor beta chains were read from a single sample in a study of glioma-infiltrating T cells. TCRdb itself ran the multiplex PCR reads through MiXCR, one entry per CDR3 protein. The data contain some 190,000 distinct CDR3 sequences, about 31% of them singletons. The source material was glioma tissue, nonneoplastic brain tissue, or PBMCs (not recorded which). Every receptor here comes from a human donor with low-grade glioma or glioblastoma, undergoing nonglioma brain surgery, or in good health (not recorded which). Each CDR3 is given with its conserved first and last residue. D genes are given only for firm matches. The listing skips clone size in some rows; elsewhere it reads once, few, many or a size class.

TGCGCCAGCAGCCCGGACTTTAGCTCCTACAATGAGCAGTTATTC CASSPDFSSYNEQLF TRBJ2-1 - TRBV4-1 -
- CASSFYICSARGAHTAPNEQFF TRBJ2-1 - TRBV7-2 -
TGTGCCAGCAGGGTCCAGGGGGCACATACGCAGTATTTT CASRVQGAHTQYF TRBJ2-3 TRBD1 TRBV6-2/TRBV6-3 many
TGTGCCAGCAGCCAAGATGAACTAGCGGGGACCTACGAGCAGTACTTC CASSQDELAGTYEQYF TRBJ2-7 TRBD2 TRBV7-2 -
TGTGCCAGCTCTTTTGGCCCCGATAATTCACCCCTCCACTTT CASSFGPDNSPLHF TRBJ1-6 - TRBV18 -
TGTGCCAGCGGTTTTTCCGGGGAGCTGCTTTTT CASGFSGELLF TRBJ2-2 - TRBV6-5 -
TGCAGTGCTGAGCGGGAGGGCACCTACGAGCAGTACTTC CSAEREGTYEQYF TRBJ2-7 TRBD2 TRBV20-1 -
TGTGCCAGCAGTTACGGGGGACTCTCCAGGAATGAGCAGTTCTTC CASSYGGLSRNEQFF TRBJ2-1 - TRBV6-1 many
TGCAGCGTGGGGGGACTAGCGGCGAACACCGGGGAGCTGTTTTTT CSVGGLAANTGELFF TRBJ2-2 TRBD2 TRBV29-1 -
TGTGCCAGCAGGGACTCCCCACGGACCCAGTACTTC CASRDSPRTQYF TRBJ2-5 - TRBV6-5 -
TGCAGCGCCGGGGGGATTTACACAGATACGCAGTATTTT CSAGGIYTDTQYF TRBJ2-3 TRBD2 TRBV29-1 -
TGCGCCAGCAGCTTCAGCGGGAGTAGCACAGATACGCAGTATTTT CASSFSGSSTDTQYF TRBJ2-3 TRBD2 TRBV5-1 -
TGTGCCAGCAAGGCCGGGTCTTACAATGAGCAGTTCTTC CASKAGSYNEQFF TRBJ2-1 - TRBV27 many
TGTGCCAGCAGTCCCCTGGGAGAGGGCCGTGAAAAACTGTTTTTT CASSPLGEGREKLFF TRBJ1-4 - TRBV6-1 many
TGTGCCACCAGTCCTAGCGGGGGTCGGAATGAGCAGTTCTTC CATSPSGGRNEQFF TRBJ2-1 TRBD2 TRBV24-1 -
TGTGCCAGCCAGAGCGGGGGTATGAACGAGCAGTACTTC CASQSGGMNEQYF TRBJ2-7 TRBD2 TRBV28 many
TGTGCCACCTCGCGGGGGCCAATCTACGAGCAGTACTTC CATSRGPIYEQYF TRBJ2-7 - TRBV19 few
TGTGCCAGCACCCGGACAGGGGGCACTGAAAATTTCTTT CASTRTGGTENFF TRBJ1-1 TRBD1 TRBV6-1 -
TGTGCCAGCAGTCTTAAGGGGGCTAGTTCCTACAATGAGCAGTTCTTC CASSLKGASSYNEQFF TRBJ2-1 TRBD1 TRBV27 -
TGTGCCAGCAGTTTCTGGCTAGCGGGACCAGATACGCAGTATTTT CASSFWLAGPDTQYF TRBJ2-3 TRBD2 TRBV28 -
TGTGCCAGCAGCTTAGCGGGACAGATAGCGACTAGCGGGATGACTAATGAGCAGTTCTTC CASSLAGQIATSGMTNEQFF TRBJ2-1 TRBD2 TRBV7-2 few
TGTGCCAGCAGTTTCGGACTAGCGGGAGGGCCCTCGGAGCAGTACTTC CASSFGLAGGPSEQYF TRBJ2-7 TRBD2 TRBV27 many
TGCAGTGCTATTCCTAATGGCTACACCTTC CSAIPNGYTF TRBJ1-2 - TRBV20-1 many
TGTGCCAGCAGCGTAGTTCCCGGCAACACTGAAGCTTTCTTT CASSVVPGNTEAFF TRBJ1-1 - TRBV9 -
TGTGCCAGCAGTTACGTCGGTTTGTCCGGGGAGCTGTTTTTT CASSYVGLSGELFF TRBJ2-2 - TRBV6-6 many
TGTGCCAGCAGTTACCTTGGACTAGCGGGAAACTACGAGCAGTACTTC CASSYLGLAGNYEQYF TRBJ2-7 TRBD2 TRBV6-2/TRBV6-3 -
TGTGCCAGCAGTTACTCGACTAGCTGGGACAATGATCAGTTCTTC CASSYSTSWDNDQFF TRBJ2-1 - TRBV6-2/TRBV6-3 -
TGTGCCAGCAGTACCGGGACTAGCGGGAGGACCTACGAGCAGTACTTC CASSTGTSGRTYEQYF TRBJ2-7 TRBD2 TRBV6-2/TRBV6-3 many
TGCAGTACCAGGACAGGGGTAGAGACCCAGTACTTC CSTRTGVETQYF TRBJ2-5 TRBD1 TRBV20-1 -
TGTGCCAGAAGTGAAGAGCGAGGGCCCCAAGGGACCCAGTACTTC CARSEERGPQGTQYF TRBJ2-5 - TRBV2 -
TGTGCCAGCAGCCAAGACATGAGGTGGGATGAGCAGTTCTTC CASSQDMRWDEQFF TRBJ2-1 - TRBV14 -
TGCAGCATAGTAGCGGGAGGGCCCCCAGGGTCTCAGTACTTC CSIVAGGPPGSQYF TRBJ2-5 TRBD2 TRBV29-1 few
TGTGCCAGCAGATTACCTGTGGGGAGTTCACCCCTCCACTTT CASRLPVGSSPLHF TRBJ1-6 - TRBV7-2 many
TGTGCCAGCAGCCAAGCCCGGGACAGATTGCACGAGCAGTACTTC CASSQARDRLHEQYF TRBJ2-7 TRBD1 TRBV14 many
TGCGCCAGCAGCCAAGATGGGACAGGGGACGAGCAGTACTTC CASSQDGTGDEQYF TRBJ2-7 TRBD1 TRBV4-1 -
TGCAGCGTCACACAGGGGGCGCGGGGTTTCTTT CSVTQGARGFF TRBJ1-1 TRBD1 TRBV29-1 many
TGTGCCAGCAGCCTCGGAACCTTCTCTGGAAACACCATATATTTT CASSLGTFSGNTIYF TRBJ1-3 - TRBV11-2 -
TGCAGCGTTGAAACAGGTGATGGTGCGCAGTATTTT CSVETGDGAQYF TRBJ2-3 - TRBV29-1 -
TGTGCCAGTAGTATTGGTGCAGGAGCTAACACTGAAGCTTTCTTT CASSIGAGANTEAFF TRBJ1-1 - TRBV19 -
TGTGCCATCAGTGAGTCGACGGTGGGGAAGACCCAGTACTTC CAISESTVGKTQYF TRBJ2-5 - TRBV10-3 -
TGTGCCAGCAGCCAAGGAATTAGGGAGCAGTACTTC CASSQGIREQYF TRBJ2-7 - TRBV3-1 many
TGCGCCAGCAGCCAAGCGATCGCTGCGAACACCGGGGAGCTGTTTTTT CASSQAIAANTGELFF TRBJ2-2 - TRBV4-1 few
TGTGCCAGCAGTCGTAATAGCGGGAGGGGCGAGCAGTACTTC CASSRNSGRGEQYF TRBJ2-7 TRBD2 TRBV11-2 -
TGTGCCAGCAGTTACTTGACTAGCGGGGGCCCGTACAATGAGCAGTTCTTC CASSYLTSGGPYNEQFF TRBJ2-1 TRBD2 TRBV6-5 -
TGTGCCAGCAGCGCACTTGTCTCGATTAATTCACCCCTCCACTTT CASSALVSINSPLHF TRBJ1-6 - TRBV7-2 many
TGTGCCAGCAGTTCCTCGCCGGGACCCCCAGATACGCAGTATTTT CASSSSPGPPDTQYF TRBJ2-3 - TRBV6-2/TRBV6-3 -
TGCAGCGTATCGGCAGGGCGCTCCTACGAGGAGTACTTC CSVSAGRSYEEYF TRBJ2-7 - TRBV29-1 -
TGTGCCAGCAGCTTAGGCCGGGACAGGGGACAGCCCCAGCATTTT CASSLGRDRGQPQHF TRBJ1-5 TRBD1 TRBV7-9 once
TGTGCCAGCAGTTTCATTCCCCGGACTAGCGGCGACGGAAATGAGCAGTTCTTC CASSFIPRTSGDGNEQFF TRBJ2-1 TRBD2 TRBV6-2/TRBV6-3 many
TGTGCCAGCAGTCCCCGCGGGACAGTCTATGGCTACACCTTC CASSPRGTVYGYTF TRBJ1-2 TRBD1 TRBV12-3/TRBV12-4 many
TGTGCCAGCAGCTTGGCAAGCGGGAGGGCCAACAATGAGCAGTTCTTC CASSLASGRANNEQFF TRBJ2-1 TRBD2 TRBV5-4 many
TGCAGTGCTAGAGGACTAGCGGGGGCCCAAGAGACCCAGTACTTC CSARGLAGAQETQYF TRBJ2-5 TRBD2 TRBV20-1 many
TGTGCCATCAGAGATCCCGGGAGGGGTCAGCCCCAGCATTTT CAIRDPGRGQPQHF TRBJ1-5 - TRBV10-3 many
TGTGCCTGGAGCTTACAGGGGGCAAGGGAAAAACTGTTTTTT CAWSLQGAREKLFF TRBJ1-4 TRBD1 TRBV30 -
TGCAGCGTAAATTGTTCCGGGACGTCTGAAGCTTTCTTT CSVNCSGTSEAFF TRBJ1-1 - TRBV29-1 -